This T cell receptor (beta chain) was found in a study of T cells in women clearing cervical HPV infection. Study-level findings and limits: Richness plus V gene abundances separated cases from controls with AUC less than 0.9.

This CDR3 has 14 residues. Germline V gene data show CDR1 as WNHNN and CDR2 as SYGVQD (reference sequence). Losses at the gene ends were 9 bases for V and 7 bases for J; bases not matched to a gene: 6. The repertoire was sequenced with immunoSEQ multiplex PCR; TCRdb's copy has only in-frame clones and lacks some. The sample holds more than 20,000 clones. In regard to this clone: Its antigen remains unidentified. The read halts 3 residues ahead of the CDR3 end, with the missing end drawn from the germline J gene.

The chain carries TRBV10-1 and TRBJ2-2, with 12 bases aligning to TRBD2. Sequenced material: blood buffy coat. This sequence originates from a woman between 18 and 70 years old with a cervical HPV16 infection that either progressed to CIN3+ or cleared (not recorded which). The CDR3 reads CARRLAGVVGELFF. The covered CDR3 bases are TGCGCCAGAAGACTAGCGGGAGTAGTCGGGGAG.